This T cell receptor beta chain was captured in a study of shared clonotypes between healthy human individuals. Study-wide context: Donors, aged 18 to 49, were two women and three men. Study-level results: Across subsets, estimated richness was generally greater for naive than for memory populations.

Details on this clone: Its antigen is still unknown.

V lost 4 bases and J lost 4; bases outside the gene matches: 12. CDR3 size: 17 residues. Looked up from germline, CDR1 is LGHNA and CDR2 is YNFKEQ. Donation came from healthy HIV-negative adults that had no recent acute infections or vaccinations. CD45RA+ naive and CD45RA-negative memory subsets were separated from CD4+ cells. Sequencing used immunoSEQ multiplex PCR; TCRdb keeps in-frame clones, though not all of them. The table has more than 900,000 clones, approximately 78% seen once. The sequenced material came from memory CD4+ T cells from PBMCs. The subset here: CD45RA-negative fraction. The chain links TRBV4-2 to TRBJ1-2, with 10 bases lining up with TRBD1. This receptor was taken from a man aged 18-30 years in good health. Some clones in this sample may be carry-over from other donors' samples. The CDR3 protein is CASSRRQGARGIYGYTF. CDR3 DNA: TGTGCCAGCAGCCGCAGACAGGGGGCGAGAGGTATCTATGGCTACACCTTC.